The 29 T cell receptor beta chains given below trace back to one sample, sequenced in a study of shared clonotypes between healthy human individuals. Using immunoSEQ multiplex PCR, the repertoire was profiled, and TCRdb retains in-frame clones only, with some absent. The repertoire holds hundreds of thousands of clones, with roughly 79% as singletons. The source material was PBMCs. The origin of the receptors is a woman in her forties in good health. Some clones in this sample may be carry-over from other donors' samples.

As to this clone: A read error is likely here: a far larger clone is one base away. Other DNA sequences in this specimen translate into the identical CDR3. The chain has TRBV30 and TRBJ1-1, with D unclear. Germline V lookup: CDR1 GTSNPN, CDR2 SVGIG (reference sequence). CDR3 length equals 16 residues. The CDR3 DNA reads as TGCGCCTGGAGTGTACCGTCCCCTTCGGGGAACACTGAAGCTTTCTTT. Protein sequence: CAWSVPSPSGNTEAFF.

The genes are TRBV25-1 and TRBJ2-5, with 8 bases lining up with TRBD1. The J segment lost 8 bases and the V segment lost 6 bases, leaving 8 bases of the junction unmatched. The CDR3 totals 13 residues. Germline V gives CDR1 MGHDK, CDR2 SYGVNS. The CDR3 here is CASRTGEVDTQYF. In nucleotides, the CDR3 is TGTGCCAGCAGGACAGGGGAGGTTGATACCCAGTACTTC.

This clone was seen a few times. The chain is built from TRBV11-1 and TRBJ2-1; 8 nucleotides align to TRBD2. Trimming removed 0 bases from V and 5 bases from J; junction bases left unmatched: 3. There are 15 residues in the CDR3. Germline CDR1 and CDR2: SGHAT and FQDESV (reference sequence). CDR3 amino acids: CASSLAGRAHNEQFF. CDR3 coding DNA: TGTGCCAGCAGCTTAGCCGGGAGGGCCCACAATGAGCAGTTCTTC.

J is TRBJ2-2 and V is TRBV18; D might be TRBD1 (6 bases). Germline-derived CDR1 and CDR2 are KGHSH and LQKENI. The CDR3 extends over 14 amino acids. V shed 2 bases and J shed 5 bases, with 9 bases lying between them. The CDR3 sequence: CASSPNRDTGELFF. The CDR3 DNA reads TGTGCCAGCTCACCAAACAGGGATACCGGGGAGCTGTTTTTT.

A note on this clone: One end of the junction is discordant with germline, which a read error may explain. The gene calls are TRBV27 and TRBJ2-2, with 10 bases lining up with TRBD1. This CDR3 has 15 amino acids. CDR1 is MNHEY, CDR2 SMNVEV, per germline (reference sequence). CDR3 loop: CAGSSRDRGSGELFF. The CDR3 DNA sequence: TGTGCCGGCAGTTCCCGGGACAGGGGTTCCGGGGAGCTGTTTTTT.

V is TRBV10-3 and J is TRBJ1-4; 9 bases are a match to TRBD1. CDR3 length: 15 amino acids. V lost 10 bases to trimming and J lost 4 bases; unmatched junction nucleotides: 10. Germline values: CDR1 ENHRY, CDR2 SYGVKD. CDR3 DNA sequence: TGTGCCACGACCCGAGGGACAGGGAATAATGAAAAACTGTTTTTT. Protein sequence: CATTRGTGNNEKLFF.

The V call is TRBV5-1, the J call TRBJ2-1; TRBD2 matches 9 bases. Germline CDR1 SGHRS, CDR2 YFSETQ. The CDR3 loop spans 14 amino acids. After removal of 4 bases from V and 7 bases from J, the junction contained 6 bases not matched to a gene. This CDR3 reads CASSLSGRTNEQFF. CDR3 DNA: TGCGCCAGCAGCCTTAGCGGGAGAACGAATGAGCAGTTCTTC.

V gene TRBV5-8 combines with J gene TRBJ2-3; D is perhaps TRBD2 (5 bases). This CDR3 spans 14 amino acids. The V gene lost 0 bases and the J gene lost 4 bases, with 9 bases spanning the gap. Germline CDR1 is SGHTS and CDR2 is YDEGEE. In nucleotides, the CDR3 is TGTGCCAGCAGCTTGGGAGTAGCGTCAGATACGCAGTATTTT. Amino acids: CASSLGVASDTQYF.

This rearrangement joins TRBV18 to TRBJ1-3; possibly TRBD1 for D (5 bases). CDR1 and CDR2 (germline): KGHSH, LQKENI. CDR3 length: 15 amino acids. Trimming took 3 bases from V and 0 from J, leaving 9 bases between them. This CDR3 reads CASSPRGNSGNTIYF. CDR3 nucleotides: TGTGCCAGCTCACCGAGGGGCAACTCTGGAAACACCATATATTTT. The variable domain in full, completed from reference TRBV18 and TRBJ1-3, reads NAGVMQNPRHLVRRRGQEARLRCSPMKGHSHVYWYRQLPEEGLKFMVYLQKENIIDESGMPKERFSAEFPKEGPSILRIQQVVRGDSAAYFCASSPRGNSGNTIYFGEGSWLTVV.

The rearrangement joins TRBV28 to TRBJ2-1, with 9 bases identical to TRBD2. CDR3 size: 17 residues. Germline lookup yields CDR1 MDHEN and CDR2 SYDVKM. V gave up 6 bases and J gave up 4 bases; unmatched junction bases: 13. The CDR3 DNA reads as TGTGCCAGCAGAGGTCGGAAGGGACTAGCAGGGTACAATGAGCAGTTCTTC. This gives the protein CASRGRKGLAGYNEQFF.

The V call is TRBV7-3, the J call TRBJ1-1, with D uncertain. Germline CDR1 reads SGHTA; CDR2 reads FQGTGA. V lost 1 base to trimming and J lost 2 bases, with 14 bases between them. This CDR3 spans 16 amino acids. The CDR3 region is CASSLIRRQTNTEAFF. CDR3 nucleotides: TGTGCCAGCAGCTTAATCCGGAGGCAGACCAACACTGAAGCTTTCTTT.

The table lists this clone with a few counts. Other nucleotide sequences from this sample produce the same CDR3. The chain links TRBV6-1 to TRBJ2-7; the D gene could be TRBD1 or TRBD2 (5 bases each). CDR1 is MNHNS and CDR2 is SASEGT in the germline V gene. Trimming removed 0 bases at V and 2 bases at J, with 11 bases between. The CDR3 spans 15 residues. DNA of the CDR3: TGTGCCAGCAGTGAAGCTGGGACGGAAGCCTACGAGCAGTACTTC. It specifies CASSEAGTEAYEQYF.

This clone was picked up a small number of times. J is TRBJ1-5 and V is TRBV10-3, with 8 bases identical to TRBD1. Germline values: CDR1 ENHRY, CDR2 SYGVKD. Trimming removed 2 bases from V and 6 bases from J; junction bases left unmatched: 6. This CDR3 has 15 amino acids. The CDR3 DNA is TGTGCCATCAGTGAGGGCAGGGGGCAGGGTCAGCCCCAGCATTTT. This gives the protein CAISEGRGQGQPQHF.

The chain recombines TRBV6-1 with TRBJ1-3, with 7 nucleotides matching TRBD1. V shed 5 bases, J shed 2 bases, and the junction held 3 bases outside the gene matches. Germline values: CDR1 MNHNS, CDR2 SASEGT. This CDR3 has 14 amino acids. As DNA, the CDR3 is TGTGCCAGCAGTACAGGGGAGGCTGGAAACACCATATATTTT. Protein: CASSTGEAGNTIYF.

About this clone: Additional DNA sequences in this sample encode the identical CDR3. The gene calls are TRBV30 and TRBJ1-3; no definite D call. The CDR3 is made up of 13 amino acids. Germline V gene sequence: CDR1 GTSNPN, CDR2 SVGIG (reference sequence). Trimming removed 5 bases from V and 0 bases from J, with 8 bases in between. The CDR3 bases are TGTGCCTGGGCCCCGTCCTCTGGAAACACCATATATTTT. This translates into CAWAPSSGNTIYF. Full variable domain (rest looked up from reference TRBV30 and TRBJ1-3): SQTIHQWPATLVQPVGSPLSLECTVEGTSNPNLYWYRQAAGRGLQLLFYSVGIGQISSEVPQNLSASRPQDRQFILSSKKLLLSDSGFYLCAWAPSSGNTIYFGEGSWLTVV.

This chain uses TRBV27 with TRBJ2-1; 9 bases fit TRBD2. The length of the CDR3 is 15 residues. Germline CDR1 reads MNHEY; CDR2 reads SMNVEV (reference sequence). The J segment lost 5 bases and the V segment lost 2 bases, leaving 4 bases of the junction unmatched. The CDR3 DNA reads as TGTGCCAGCAGTTTAAGACTAGCGGTGGACAATGAGCAGTTCTTC. Amino acid sequence: CASSLRLAVDNEQFF.

This clone has a handful of counts. This chain links TRBV6-1 with TRBJ2-1; a weak D match, TRBD2 (5 bases). The germline CDR1 and CDR2 sequences are MNHNS and SASEGT. The CDR3 consists of 14 residues. The ends were cut back, 1 base at V and 6 bases at J, with 10 bases in the middle. The CDR3 is CASSEGADFNEQFF. For the CDR3, the DNA is TGTGCCAGCAGTGAAGGCGCGGACTTCAATGAGCAGTTCTTC.

In this sample, this clone turned up once. The rearrangement joins TRBV28 to TRBJ1-4, with TRBD1 identical over 10 bases. The junction had 3 bases not matched to a gene; V was cut back by 6 bases and J by 8 bases. Germline CDR1 is MDHEN and CDR2 is SYDVKM. The CDR3 consists of 13 residues. As DNA, the CDR3 is TGTGCCAGCAGGGGGACAGGGGACGAAAAACTGTTTTTT. Its protein is CASRGTGDEKLFF.

Note on this clone: The same CDR3 can be traced to other DNA sequences in this sample. J is TRBJ2-3 and V is TRBV2; D is ambiguous. CDR1 is SNHLY and CDR2 is FYNNEI in the germline V gene. Trimming cost V 5 bases and J 2 bases, with 2 bases left between them. The CDR3 has 11 residues. The CDR3 spells CASSYTDTQYF. The CDR3 region has the DNA TGTGCCAGCAGTTACACAGATACGCAGTATTTT.

As to this clone: This sample includes further DNA sequences coding for the same CDR3. The gene calls are TRBV15 and TRBJ2-5; the D gene is possibly TRBD2 (5 bases). CDR3 size: 15 residues. Germline V gene sequence: CDR1 LNHNV, CDR2 YYDKDF (reference sequence). The V end lost 0 bases, the J end lost 2 bases, and 10 bases lay between the germline ends. The CDR3: CATSRDRGPQETQYF. The DNA for the CDR3 is TGTGCCACCAGCAGAGATCGAGGGCCGCAAGAGACCCAGTACTTC.

The chain links TRBV11-2 to TRBJ2-5, with 9 bases that match TRBD2. The V and J ends lost 2 bases and 2 bases, in that order; junction bases with no gene match: 3. Germline CDR1 is SGHAT and CDR2 is FQNNGV. The CDR3 extends over 15 amino acids. The CDR3: CASSLILAGQETQYF. Here the CDR3 DNA reads TGTGCCAGCAGCTTAATCCTAGCGGGGCAAGAGACCCAGTACTTC.

This chain joins TRBV28 and TRBJ2-1; TRBD1 aligns across 7 bases. CDR3 length equals 18 residues. V shed 2 bases and J 7 bases; nucleotides not matched to a gene: 17. Germline V gene lookup returns CDR1 MDHEN and CDR2 SYDVKM. This CDR3 is CASSLNVGDRALGNEQFF. CDR3 in DNA: TGTGCCAGCAGTTTAAATGTTGGTGACAGGGCTTTGGGGAATGAGCAGTTCTTC.

The chain couples TRBV4-3 to TRBJ2-1, with D possibly TRBD1 on 5 matching bases. This CDR3 is built from 18 residues. The V end lost 2 bases, the J end lost 0 bases, and 17 bases lay between the germline ends. Germline assignment: CDR1 LGHNA and CDR2 YSLEER. CDR3 residues: CASSQTLPDSDSYNEQFF. The CDR3 region has the DNA TGCGCCAGCAGCCAAACCCTCCCCGACAGTGACTCCTACAATGAGCAGTTCTTC.

The J gene is TRBJ2-1, the V gene TRBV2, with 11 nucleotides matching TRBD2. The CDR3 spans 13 residues. V was pared by 10 bases and J by 8 bases, with 7 bases of the junction left unmatched. Germline CDR1 SNHLY, CDR2 FYNNEI. CDR3 residues: CATTASGRYEQFF. Written as DNA, the CDR3 is TGTGCCACCACGGCTAGCGGGAGGTATGAGCAGTTCTTC.

This clone is a singleton in its sample. V is TRBV29-1 and J is TRBJ1-6; 7 nucleotides line up with TRBD1. CDR1 is SQVTM and CDR2 is ANQGSEA in the germline V gene. The CDR3 is made up of 13 amino acids. Losses at the gene ends were 6 bases for V and 12 bases for J; bases not matched to a gene: 11. The CDR3: CSVGVDRVGPLHF. Here the CDR3 DNA reads TGCAGCGTCGGAGTCGACAGGGTTGGACCCCTCCACTTT.

The V call is TRBV28, the J call TRBJ2-1; 9 bases agree with TRBD2. Germline assignment: CDR1 MDHEN and CDR2 SYDVKM. The CDR3 spans 17 residues. V lost 2 bases and J lost 6; bases outside the gene matches: 11. The CDR3 sequence: CASSLGREGLSSNEQFF. The CDR3 DNA reads TGTGCCAGCAGTTTAGGGCGGGAGGGCCTAAGCTCCAATGAGCAGTTCTTC.

Worth noting for this clone: An end of the junction differs from the germline gene, which may be a read error. As DNA, the CDR3 is TGTGCCCAAGAGGGGGGATCCTATGGATACACCTTC. Protein product: CAQEGGSYGYTF. The chain uses TRBV30 and TRBJ1-2, with D perhaps matching TRBD1 (6 bases). Per germline, CDR1 GTSNPN and CDR2 SVGIG (reference sequence). This CDR3 is 12 amino acids long. Looking up the rest from reference TRBV30 and TRBJ1-2 gives the full variable domain: SQTIHQWPATLVQPVGSPLSLECTVEGTSNPNLYWYRQAAGRGLQLLFYSVGIGQISSEVPQNLSASRPQDRQFILSSKKLLLSDSGFYLCAQEGGSYGYTFGSGTRLTVV.

The chain has TRBV19 and TRBJ2-1, with 9 nucleotides matching TRBD2. In germline, CDR1 is LNHDA, CDR2 SQIVND (reference sequence). The CDR3 is 14 residues long. The junction had 8 bases not matched to a gene; V was cut back by 7 bases and J by 7 bases. CDR3 amino acids: CASKVAGVWNEQFF. The CDR3 DNA reads TGTGCCAGTAAGGTAGCGGGAGTTTGGAATGAGCAGTTCTTC.

The table lists this clone with a few counts. A read error is possible here, since a much larger clone lies one base away. The same CDR3 is also encoded by other DNA sequences in this sample. The V gene is TRBV30, the J gene TRBJ2-7, with D perhaps given as TRBD1 or TRBD2 (7 bases each). Trimming took off 0 bases at V and 4 bases at J, with 13 bases between the two ends. Germline values: CDR1 GTSNPN, CDR2 SVGIG (reference sequence). This CDR3 region has 14 residues. The CDR3 protein is CAWSVPGGGYEQYF. Written as DNA, the CDR3 is TGTGCCTGGAGTGTACCAGGGGGAGGGTACGAGCAGTACTTC.